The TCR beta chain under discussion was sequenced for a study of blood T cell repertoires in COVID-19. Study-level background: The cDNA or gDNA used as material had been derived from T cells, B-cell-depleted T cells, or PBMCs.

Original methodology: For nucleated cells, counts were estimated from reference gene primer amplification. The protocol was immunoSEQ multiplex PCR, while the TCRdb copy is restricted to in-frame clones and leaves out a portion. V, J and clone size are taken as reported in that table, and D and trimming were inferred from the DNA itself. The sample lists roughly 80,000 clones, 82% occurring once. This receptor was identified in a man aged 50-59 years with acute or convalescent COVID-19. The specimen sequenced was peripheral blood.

CDR3 in amino acids: CASSQGLPTTDTQYF. The DNA for the CDR3 is TGTGCCAGCAGCCAAGGACTACCAACCACAGATACGCAGTATTTT. This chain joins TRBV4-2 and TRBJ2-3; tentative D call: TRBD2 (5 bases). CDR1 is LGHNA, CDR2 YNFKEQ, per germline. Trimming left V 1 base short and J 2 bases short, with 10 bases between. This CDR3 is built from 15 residues.